The 30 T cell receptor beta chains below all came from one sample that was sequenced in a study of blood T cell repertoires in COVID-19. Only in-frame clones appear in the TCRdb table, and some are missing; sequencing was by immunoSEQ multiplex PCR. This sample has around 60,000 clones; about 81% occur once, and the top ten carry 15%. The sample was peripheral blood. The source of these receptors is a man aged 80 or over with acute or convalescent COVID-19.

The rearrangement joins TRBV7-2 to TRBJ1-1; TRBD1 matches 10 bases. The ends lost 1 base at V and 6 bases at J; junction bases unmatched: 2. CDR3 length: 14 amino acids. The germline CDR1 and CDR2 sequences are SGHTA and FQGNSA. CDR3 DNA: TGTGCCAGCAGCTTAGTCGGGACAGGGGCTGAAGCTTTCTTT. It yields the protein CASSLVGTGAEAFF.

The V call is TRBV4-1, the J call TRBJ2-5; 9 nucleotides line up with TRBD2. J gave up 4 bases and V 4 bases, and 10 bases lay outside the gene matches. Germline V gene sequence: CDR1 MGHRA, CDR2 YSYEKL. The CDR3 loop spans 16 amino acids. The CDR3 DNA is TGCGCCAGCAGCCGAGTAGCGGGGGCGAACGGAGAGACCCAGTACTTC. Translating gives CASSRVAGANGETQYF.

In DNA form, the CDR3 reads TGTGCCAGCAGCTTATCCCGGGACAGGGGTAATCGGCCTAAGTTCTTC. The encoded protein is CASSLSRDRGNRPKFF. The chain recombines TRBV7-8 with TRBJ2-1, with 10 bases aligning to TRBD1. The CDR3 contains 16 residues. The V gene's germline CDR1 is SGHVS and CDR2 FQNEAQ. V was pared by 2 bases and J by 14 bases, with 15 bases of the junction left unmatched.

The V and J genes are TRBV29-1 and TRBJ2-7; 7 nucleotides agree with TRBD1. The CDR3 has 12 amino acids. With 7 bases clipped from V and 5 bases from J, the junction kept 8 bases outside the gene matches. Germline V gene sequence: CDR1 SQVTM, CDR2 ANQGSEA. As DNA, the CDR3 is TGCAGCGCGTCGCACCAGGGGGACGAGCAGTACTTC. Amino acid sequence: CSASHQGDEQYF.

This chain connects TRBV6-5 to TRBJ2-5; no clear D. Germline assignment: CDR1 MNHEY and CDR2 SVGAGI. V lost 0 bases, J lost 1 base, and 9 bases lay in between. This CDR3 comprises 15 residues. CDR3: CASSYSRQTQETQYF. The CDR3 DNA is TGTGCCAGCAGTTACTCGAGACAAACCCAAGAGACCCAGTACTTC.

CDR3 loop: CASSFRVGTGNTIYF. The CDR3 DNA reads TGTGCCAGCAGTTTTCGGGTCGGGACTGGAAACACCATATATTTT. This chain joins TRBV27 and TRBJ1-3, with D uncertain. Germline CDR1 reads MNHEY; CDR2 reads SMNVEV (reference sequence). V lost 3 bases and J lost 2, with 11 bases in between. This CDR3 region has 15 residues.

This chain uses TRBV7-9 with TRBJ2-3; D perhaps matches TRBD2 (7 bases). The CDR3 consists of 18 residues. Germline CDR1 reads SEHNR; CDR2 reads FQNEAQ (reference sequence). Trimming stripped 3 bases from V and 2 bases from J, with 21 bases between. The CDR3 here is CASSLALGAGDHTDTQYF. Here the CDR3 DNA reads TGTGCCAGCAGCTTGGCCCTGGGGGCGGGGGACCACACAGATACGCAGTATTTT.

The chain has TRBV6-1 and TRBJ2-7; 10 bases are shared with TRBD2. Germline loops: CDR1 MNHNS, CDR2 SASEGT. The V gene end was trimmed by 3 bases and the J gene end by 2 bases; junction bases not matched to a gene: 4. The CDR3 totals 15 residues. The CDR3: CASSDIAGGPYEQYF. CDR3 DNA sequence: TGTGCCAGCAGTGATATAGCGGGGGGCCCCTACGAGCAGTACTTC.

DNA for the CDR3: TGCGCCAGCAGCTTTACTGCCGGGACAGGCTATGGCTACACCTTC. Protein product: CASSFTAGTGYGYTF. The rearrangement joins TRBV5-1 to TRBJ1-2; 8 bases fit TRBD1. The CDR3 is made up of 15 amino acids. CDR1 SGHRS and CDR2 YFSETQ come from the germline V gene. V lost 2 bases, J lost 4 bases, and 7 bases stayed unmatched.

The chain combines TRBV21-1 with TRBJ2-5; the table assigns TRBD2, which was not confirmed against the DNA. TRBV21-1 is assigned pseudogene status. The CDR3 spans 16 residues. Written as DNA, the CDR3 is TGTGCCAGCAGCAAAGGGCCGGAGAGGGTCGAAGAGACCCAGTACTTC. It translates to CASSKGPERVEETQYF.

The chain couples TRBV11-2 to TRBJ1-1; 8 nucleotides line up with TRBD1. V was pared by 6 bases and J by 4 bases, with 10 bases of the junction left unmatched. This CDR3 is built from 15 residues. CDR1 is SGHAT and CDR2 is FQNNGV in the germline V gene. The CDR3 DNA follows: TGTGCCAGCAGGGGGGGAGCCAGGGGGCTCACTGAAGCTTTCTTT. Residues: CASRGGARGLTEAFF.

The chain joins TRBV5-1 to TRBJ2-3, with TRBD2 matching over 7 bases. Germline trimming cut 0 bases from V and 6 bases from J; bases unmatched to any gene: 10. CDR1 SGHRS and CDR2 YFSETQ come from the germline V gene. The CDR3 extends over 16 amino acids. The CDR3 loop is CASSLGAGSGTDTQYF. The CDR3 bases are TGCGCCAGCAGCTTGGGAGCGGGGAGCGGGACGGATACGCAGTATTTT. The whole variable domain, remainder taken from reference TRBV5-1 and TRBJ2-3, is KAGVTQTPRYLIKTRGQQVTLSCSPISGHRSVSWYQQTPGQGLQFLFEYFSETQRNKGNFPGRFSGRQFSNSRSEMNVSTLELGDSALYLCASSLGAGSGTDTQYFGPGTRLTVL.

The chain couples TRBV18 to TRBJ1-1; 7 bases are a match to TRBD1. The V segment lost 4 bases and the J segment 0 bases; nucleotides outside the gene matches: 2. CDR3 length: 14 amino acids. CDR1 KGHSH and CDR2 LQKENI come from the germline V gene. The CDR3: CASSLGTVNTEAFF. CDR3 nucleotides: TGTGCCAGCTCACTAGGGACAGTGAACACTGAAGCTTTCTTT.

A single count supports this clone. The CDR3 DNA follows: TGTGCCAGCAGTGACGGACAGGTTAGGGAGACCCAGTACTTC. The encoded protein is CASSDGQVRETQYF. The chain carries TRBV6-1 and TRBJ2-5; the match to TRBD1 covers 7 bases. This CDR3 contains 14 residues. The junction had 6 bases not matched to a gene; V was cut back by 3 bases and J by 5 bases. Germline CDR1 is MNHNS and CDR2 is SASEGT.

This chain joins TRBV24-1 and TRBJ1-1, with a tentative D call TRBD1 (6 bases). This CDR3 spans 16 amino acids. V lost 9 bases and J 1 base, leaving 20 bases between the germline ends. The V gene's germline CDR1 is KGHDR and CDR2 SFDVKD. The DNA of the CDR3 is TGTGCCACCCGACGGGATCCCCAGGGGTCGAACACTGAAGCTTTCTTT. Protein sequence: CATRRDPQGSNTEAFF.

The chain is built from TRBV5-6 and TRBJ2-4, with TRBD2 as a possible D gene (6 bases). CDR1 is SGHDT, CDR2 YYEEEE, per germline. CDR3 length equals 17 residues. Trimming cost V 0 bases and J 0 bases, with 13 bases left between them. In DNA, the CDR3 is TGTGCCAGCAGCTTGGTCCCCCAGGGACTAGCCAAAAACATTCAGTACTTC. As protein: CASSLVPQGLAKNIQYF.

The sample holds one count of this clone. The chain joins TRBV19 to TRBJ2-1, with 7 bases that match TRBD1. The CDR3 is made up of 15 amino acids. Per germline, CDR1 LNHDA and CDR2 SQIVND (reference sequence). Trimming took 4 bases from V and 6 from J; bases not matched to a gene: 9. The CDR3 sequence is CASSKGRGRFNEQFF. Written as DNA, the CDR3 is TGTGCCAGTAGTAAAGGCAGGGGGAGATTCAATGAGCAGTTCTTC.

The rearrangement joins TRBV30 to TRBJ1-1, with 7 bases identical to TRBD1. J lost 3 bases, V lost 2 bases, and 0 bases had no gene match. Germline CDR1 is GTSNPN and CDR2 is SVGIG (reference sequence). This CDR3 spans 12 amino acids. The CDR3 protein is CAWSQGDTEAFF. CDR3 bases: TGTGCCTGGAGTCAGGGGGACACTGAAGCTTTCTTT.

The V gene is TRBV14, the J gene TRBJ2-7; TRBD1 agrees at 7 bases. V shed 5 bases and J 0 bases; nucleotides not matched to a gene: 4. CDR1 is SGHDN and CDR2 is FVKESK in the germline V gene. This CDR3 is 14 amino acids long. The CDR3 protein is CASSRDRSSYEQYF. The CDR3 DNA is TGTGCCAGCAGCAGGGACAGAAGCTCCTACGAGCAGTACTTC.

The rearrangement uses TRBV5-1 and TRBJ2-1; 7 bases line up with TRBD1. The CDR3 totals 16 residues. Unmatched junction bases numbered 14, after V lost 4 bases and J lost 7 bases. Germline lookup yields CDR1 SGHRS and CDR2 YFSETQ. The DNA for the CDR3 is TGCGCCAGCAGCCCCGGACAAGGGGGCGGATATAATGAGCAGTTCTTC. It codes for CASSPGQGGGYNEQFF.

The V call is TRBV6-5, the J call TRBJ2-7; TRBD1 is a possible D gene (6 bases). The V and J ends lost 7 bases and 7 bases respectively, with 14 bases between them. The germline gives CDR1 MNHEY, CDR2 SVGAGI. CDR3 length: 12 amino acids. The CDR3 bases are TGTGCCAGCACCAAGGACAGCCCGGAGCAGTACTTC. It translates to CASTKDSPEQYF.

The chain is built from TRBV10-3 and TRBJ2-1, with 7 bases lining up with TRBD2. This CDR3 comprises 16 residues. The germline CDR1 and CDR2 sequences are ENHRY and SYGVKD. Trimming took 2 bases from V and 4 from J; bases not matched to a gene: 8. In DNA form, the CDR3 reads TGTGCCATCAGTGAGCGGCTAGCGGCGTCGTACAATGAGCAGTTCTTC. It encodes CAISERLAASYNEQFF.

The rearrangement uses TRBV5-1 and TRBJ1-2, with unresolved D. From germline, CDR1 is SGHRS and CDR2 YFSETQ. This CDR3 is built from 15 residues. Trimming took 0 bases from V and 4 from J, leaving 13 bases between them. CDR3 sequence (DNA): TGCGCCAGCAGCTTGGCCATAGGAACTAGCTATGGCTACACCTTC. Translation: CASSLAIGTSYGYTF.

The rearrangement joins TRBV18 to TRBJ1-1, with D perhaps TRBD1 (6 bases). Looked up from germline, CDR1 is KGHSH and CDR2 is LQKENI. This CDR3 comprises 16 residues. The germline V and J ends were trimmed by 6 bases and 6 bases, with 23 bases remaining between them. Here the CDR3 reads CASSYRTGQKRAEAFF. Here the CDR3 DNA reads TGTGCCAGCTCCTACCGAACGGGACAAAAGAGGGCTGAAGCTTTCTTT.

This clone was seen a handful of times. The chain has TRBV11-2 and TRBJ1-4; 8 bases are shared with TRBD1. Germline V gene data show CDR1 as SGHAT and CDR2 as FQNNGV. The trim removed 5 bases at V and 17 bases at J, leaving 13 bases unmatched. CDR3 length equals 13 residues. In DNA form, the CDR3 reads TGTGCCAGCAGCAGAGGACAGGGTTTCATCCCATTTTTT. It yields the protein CASSRGQGFIPFF.

V and J are TRBV18 and TRBJ1-1; tentatively, D is TRBD1 (5 bases). Trimming removed 5 bases at V and 11 bases at J, with 18 bases between. CDR1 KGHSH and CDR2 LQKENI come from the germline V gene. The CDR3 loop spans 13 amino acids. The DNA for the CDR3 is TGTGCCAGCTCAGCCTCTGAAGGGGATCGGGCTTTCTTT. It specifies CASSASEGDRAFF. The full variable domain, completed using reference TRBV18 and TRBJ1-1, is NAGVMQNPRHLVRRRGQEARLRCSPMKGHSHVYWYRQLPEEGLKFMVYLQKENIIDESGMPKERFSAEFPKEGPSILRIQQVVRGDSAAYFCASSASEGDRAFFGQGTRLTVV.

The rearrangement joins TRBV28 to TRBJ1-3; a weak D match, TRBD1 (5 bases). CDR1 and CDR2 from the germline V gene are MDHEN and SYDVKM. V dropped 4 bases and J dropped 1 base, with 11 bases sitting between them. The CDR3 is made up of 15 amino acids. The CDR3 DNA follows: TGTGCCAGCAGTTATGGGGGGGTTTCTGGAAACACCATATATTTT. Its protein is CASSYGGVSGNTIYF.

The chain has TRBV5-1 and TRBJ2-5, with 7 bases identical to TRBD1. In germline, CDR1 is SGHRS, CDR2 YFSETQ. J gave up 4 bases and V 4 bases, and 7 bases lay outside the gene matches. CDR3 length: 14 residues. In DNA form, the CDR3 reads TGCGCCAGCAGCCGACAGGGCCGGGGAGAGACCCAGTACTTC. Translated, it gives CASSRQGRGETQYF.

The V and J genes are TRBV4-1 and TRBJ2-1; weak D call: TRBD1 (7 bases). Germline V gene lookup returns CDR1 MGHRA and CDR2 YSYEKL. CDR3 length equals 17 residues. V was cut by 0 bases and J by 4 bases, with 16 bases left in between. The CDR3 reads CASSQDHRTGGYNEQFF. The CDR3 DNA reads TGCGCCAGCAGCCAAGATCACAGGACAGGAGGGTACAATGAGCAGTTCTTC.

The chain has TRBV6-5 and TRBJ1-6, with D possibly being TRBD1 (6 bases). V dropped 7 bases and J dropped 6 bases, with 16 bases sitting between them. From germline, CDR1 is MNHEY and CDR2 SVGAGI. The CDR3 runs to 15 residues. The CDR3 reads CASTPSTGANSPLHF. The CDR3 nucleotides are TGTGCCAGCACCCCATCGACAGGAGCTAATTCACCCCTCCACTTT.